Listed below are T cell receptor beta chains from one sample, sequenced in a study of shared clonotypes between healthy human individuals. Here immunoSEQ multiplex PCR was the method, and the copy in TCRdb shows in-frame clones only, minus some. Here the sample spans millions of clones, about 95% being singletons. Sequenced sample: naive CD8+ T cells sorted from blood. The receptors shown here come from a man younger than 35 in good health. Both conserved end residues are part of each CDR3. Each record gives: J gene, V gene, D gene, clone size, CDR3 protein, CDR3 DNA. D genes are given only for firm matches. Clone size is given for some rows only: seen once, a few or many times, or a class if the clone is expanded.

j_gene: TRBJ2-1
v_gene: TRBV10-3
d_gene: NA
abundance: NA
CDR3aa: CAISERLAEINEQFF
CDR3nt: TGTGCCATCAGTGAGCGCTTAGCGGAAATCAATGAGCAGTTCTTC

j_gene: TRBJ2-5
v_gene: TRBV5-4
d_gene: NA
abundance: NA
CDR3aa: CASSLVDGPQETQYF
CDR3nt: TGTGCCAGCAGCTTGGTCGACGGGCCCCAAGAGACCCAGTACTTC

j_gene: TRBJ2-7
v_gene: TRBV27
d_gene: TRBD1
abundance: NA
CDR3aa: CASSEQGLNTYEQYF
CDR3nt: TGTGCCAGCAGCGAACAGGGGCTCAATACCTACGAGCAGTACTTC

j_gene: TRBJ2-6
v_gene: TRBV4-1
d_gene: NA
abundance: NA
CDR3aa: CASSQGRTGANVLTF
CDR3nt: TGCGCCAGCAGCCAAGGCAGAACTGGGGCCAACGTCCTGACTTTC

j_gene: TRBJ2-5
v_gene: TRBV5-1
d_gene: NA
abundance: NA
CDR3aa: CASSLAGTSSGGGETQYF
CDR3nt: TGCGCCAGCAGCTTGGCCGGGACTTCTAGTGGCGGTGGAGAGACCCAGTACTTC

j_gene: TRBJ1-5
v_gene: TRBV5-5
d_gene: TRBD1
abundance: NA
CDR3aa: CASSFGTGGEGQPQHF
CDR3nt: TGTGCCAGCAGCTTCGGGACAGGGGGCGAGGGTCAGCCCCAGCATTTT

j_gene: TRBJ2-1
v_gene: TRBV7-9
d_gene: NA
abundance: NA
CDR3aa: CASSSSSYNEQFF
CDR3nt: TGTGCCAGCAGCTCGAGCTCCTACAATGAGCAGTTCTTC

j_gene: TRBJ1-1
v_gene: TRBV7-9
d_gene: TRBD1
abundance: NA
CDR3aa: CASSLVRQGVTEAFF
CDR3nt: TGTGCCAGCAGCTTAGTGCGACAGGGTGTAACTGAAGCTTTCTTT

j_gene: TRBJ2-3
v_gene: TRBV30
d_gene: NA
abundance: NA
CDR3aa: CAWTDFDTQYF
CDR3nt: TGTGCCTGGACAGACTTTGATACGCAGTATTTT

j_gene: TRBJ2-7
v_gene: TRBV19
d_gene: NA
abundance: NA
CDR3aa: CASSSGPQEDYEQYF
CDR3nt: TGTGCCAGTAGTTCGGGACCTCAGGAAGACTACGAGCAGTACTTC

j_gene: TRBJ2-3
v_gene: TRBV25-1
d_gene: NA
abundance: NA
CDR3aa: CASSEWVRDTDTQYF
CDR3nt: TGTGCCAGCAGTGAATGGGTCAGAGACACAGATACGCAGTATTTT

j_gene: TRBJ1-2
v_gene: TRBV27
d_gene: TRBD1
abundance: NA
CDR3aa: CASSPWTGSNGYTF
CDR3nt: TGTGCCAGCAGTCCCTGGACAGGATCTAATGGCTACACCTTC

j_gene: TRBJ2-7
v_gene: TRBV7-8
d_gene: TRBD1
abundance: NA
CDR3aa: CASSSPKGQGTYEQYF
CDR3nt: TGTGCCAGCAGCTCTCCTAAGGGACAGGGAACCTACGAGCAGTACTTC

j_gene: TRBJ1-6
v_gene: TRBV21-1
d_gene: NA
abundance: few
CDR3aa: CASSFPPARNSPLHF
CDR3nt: TGTGCCAGCAGCTTCCCCCCGGCTAGGAATTCACCCCTCCACTTT

j_gene: TRBJ2-2
v_gene: TRBV7-9
d_gene: NA
abundance: NA
CDR3aa: CASSQPVDRSTGELFF
CDR3nt: TGTGCCAGCAGCCAACCTGTAGATCGTAGCACCGGGGAGCTGTTTTTT

j_gene: TRBJ1-1
v_gene: TRBV27
d_gene: NA
abundance: NA
CDR3aa: CASSLSPGTSNTEAFF
CDR3nt: TGTGCCAGCAGTTTATCGCCCGGGACTTCGAACACTGAAGCTTTCTTT

j_gene: TRBJ1-4
v_gene: TRBV6-1
d_gene: NA
abundance: NA
CDR3aa: CASSEVFASGEKLFF
CDR3nt: TGTGCCAGCAGTGAAGTTTTTGCTTCGGGGGAAAAACTGTTTTTT

j_gene: TRBJ2-1
v_gene: TRBV4-3
d_gene: NA
abundance: NA
CDR3aa: CASSQVLWAGDDYNEQFF
CDR3nt: TGCGCCAGCAGCCAAGTTCTGTGGGCAGGGGACGACTACAATGAGCAGTTCTTC

j_gene: TRBJ1-5
v_gene: TRBV27
d_gene: TRBD1
abundance: NA
CDR3aa: CASSQQGSNQPQHF
CDR3nt: TGTGCCAGCAGTCAACAGGGGTCAAATCAGCCCCAGCATTTT

j_gene: TRBJ2-7
v_gene: TRBV5-4
d_gene: NA
abundance: NA
CDR3aa: CASSTMGAPYEQYF
CDR3nt: TGTGCCAGCAGTACGATGGGGGCACCGTACGAGCAGTACTTC

j_gene: TRBJ2-2
v_gene: TRBV9
d_gene: NA
abundance: NA
CDR3aa: CASSVGGGELFF
CDR3nt: TGTGCCAGCAGCGTAGGCGGAGGGGAGCTGTTTTTT

j_gene: TRBJ2-1
v_gene: TRBV7-6
d_gene: NA
abundance: NA
CDR3aa: CASSSQPQGRNEQFF
CDR3nt: TGTGCCAGCAGCTCCCAGCCCCAGGGTAGGAATGAGCAGTTCTTC

j_gene: TRBJ2-3
v_gene: TRBV5-1
d_gene: TRBD2
abundance: NA
CDR3aa: CASSETSGGTDTQYF
CDR3nt: TGCGCCAGCAGCGAAACTAGCGGGGGGACAGATACGCAGTATTTT

j_gene: TRBJ2-7
v_gene: TRBV27
d_gene: NA
abundance: NA
CDR3aa: CASSLGGYYEQYF
CDR3nt: TGTGCCAGCAGTTTAGGGGGTTACTACGAGCAGTACTTC

j_gene: TRBJ1-1
v_gene: TRBV27
d_gene: TRBD1
abundance: NA
CDR3aa: CASSFFPRDRAEAFF
CDR3nt: TGTGCCAGCAGTTTCTTCCCCCGGGACAGGGCTGAAGCTTTCTTT

j_gene: TRBJ2-5
v_gene: TRBV29-1
d_gene: NA
abundance: NA
CDR3aa: CSVVYGIAQETQYF
CDR3nt: TGCAGCGTTGTGTATGGGATAGCGCAAGAGACCCAGTACTTC

j_gene: TRBJ2-7
v_gene: TRBV7-9
d_gene: NA
abundance: NA
CDR3aa: CASSSQGKSYEQYF
CDR3nt: TGTGCCAGCAGCTCACAGGGAAAAAGCTACGAGCAGTACTTC

j_gene: TRBJ2-3
v_gene: TRBV11-3
d_gene: NA
abundance: NA
CDR3aa: CASSPVGGDTQYF
CDR3nt: TGTGCCAGCAGCCCCGTTGGGGGAGATACGCAGTATTTT

j_gene: TRBJ1-4
v_gene: TRBV7-8
d_gene: TRBD1
abundance: NA
CDR3aa: CASSPDRGEEKLFF
CDR3nt: TGTGCCAGCAGCCCGGACAGGGGAGAAGAAAAACTGTTTTTT

j_gene: TRBJ2-6
v_gene: TRBV4-3
d_gene: NA
abundance: NA
CDR3aa: CASSQGGALPGANVLTF
CDR3nt: TGCGCCAGCAGCCAAGGGGGGGCGCTCCCTGGGGCCAACGTCCTGACTTTC

j_gene: TRBJ1-1
v_gene: TRBV7-8
d_gene: TRBD1
abundance: NA
CDR3aa: CASSLAFGTGQGNTEAFF
CDR3nt: TGTGCCAGCAGCTTAGCGTTCGGGACAGGGCAGGGGAACACTGAAGCTTTCTTT

j_gene: TRBJ1-2
v_gene: TRBV10-3
d_gene: NA
abundance: NA
CDR3aa: CAISDRLGGYTF
CDR3nt: TGTGCCATCAGTGACAGGTTGGGTGGCTACACCTTC

j_gene: TRBJ1-2
v_gene: TRBV7-9
d_gene: NA
abundance: few
CDR3aa: CASSLDSGGYTF
CDR3nt: TGTGCCAGCAGCTTAGATTCTGGTGGCTACACCTTC

j_gene: TRBJ1-6
v_gene: TRBV15
d_gene: NA
abundance: NA
CDR3aa: CATSREGWGNSPLHF
CDR3nt: TGTGCCACCAGCAGAGAGGGATGGGGGAATTCACCCCTCCACTTT

j_gene: TRBJ2-5
v_gene: TRBV6-6
d_gene: TRBD1
abundance: NA
CDR3aa: CASKGRDRGEETQYF
CDR3nt: TGTGCCAGCAAGGGGAGGGACAGGGGAGAGGAGACCCAGTACTTC

j_gene: TRBJ2-7
v_gene: TRBV13
d_gene: TRBD2
abundance: NA
CDR3aa: CASSLGASGGFYEQYF
CDR3nt: TGTGCCAGCAGCTTAGGCGCTAGCGGGGGTTTCTACGAGCAGTACTTC

j_gene: TRBJ1-2
v_gene: TRBV4-3
d_gene: NA
abundance: NA
CDR3aa: CASSPRTASYGYTF
CDR3nt: TGCGCCAGCAGCCCTAGGACAGCTAGCTATGGCTACACCTTC

j_gene: TRBJ2-7
v_gene: TRBV7-9
d_gene: NA
abundance: NA
CDR3aa: CASSRLDSSVEQYF
CDR3nt: TGTGCCAGCAGCCGACTCGACAGTTCGGTCGAGCAGTACTTC

j_gene: TRBJ2-2
v_gene: TRBV2
d_gene: NA
abundance: NA
CDR3aa: CASSDPRANTGELFF
CDR3nt: TGTGCCAGCAGTGACCCCCGGGCCAACACCGGGGAGCTGTTTTTT

j_gene: TRBJ2-7
v_gene: TRBV30
d_gene: NA
abundance: NA
CDR3aa: CAWSVGADYEQYF
CDR3nt: TGTGCCTGGAGTGTAGGAGCGGATTACGAGCAGTACTTC

j_gene: TRBJ1-5
v_gene: TRBV6-5
d_gene: TRBD1
abundance: NA
CDR3aa: CASSFGQGGQPQHF
CDR3nt: TGTGCCAGCAGCTTTGGACAGGGAGGTCAGCCCCAGCATTTT

j_gene: TRBJ1-1
v_gene: TRBV27
d_gene: NA
abundance: NA
CDR3aa: CASSFLGSGTEAFF
CDR3nt: TGTGCCAGCAGTTTTTTGGGGTCGGGCACTGAAGCTTTCTTT

j_gene: TRBJ1-6
v_gene: TRBV28
d_gene: NA
abundance: NA
CDR3aa: CASNPSLGSAPLHF
CDR3nt: TGTGCCAGCAATCCGTCGCTGGGAAGTGCACCCCTCCACTTT

j_gene: TRBJ2-7
v_gene: TRBV6-1
d_gene: NA
abundance: NA
CDR3aa: CASRHSSSYEQYF
CDR3nt: TGTGCCAGTAGACATTCTTCCTCCTACGAGCAGTACTTC

j_gene: TRBJ2-7
v_gene: TRBV27
d_gene: TRBD2
abundance: NA
CDR3aa: CASSTLADPTYEQYF
CDR3nt: TGTGCCAGCAGTACCCTAGCGGACCCTACCTACGAGCAGTACTTC

j_gene: TRBJ2-7
v_gene: TRBV6-1
d_gene: NA
abundance: NA
CDR3aa: CASSENGGAPAYEQYF
CDR3nt: TGTGCCAGCAGTGAAAATGGGGGGGCCCCGGCCTACGAGCAGTACTTC

j_gene: TRBJ2-3
v_gene: TRBV5-4
d_gene: NA
abundance: NA
CDR3aa: CASRDSGAHTDTQYF
CDR3nt: TGTGCCAGCAGAGATTCCGGGGCCCACACAGATACGCAGTATTTT

j_gene: TRBJ1-1
v_gene: TRBV10-3
d_gene: NA
abundance: NA
CDR3aa: CAIRTENMNTEAFF
CDR3nt: TGTGCCATCAGGACCGAAAACATGAACACTGAAGCTTTCTTT

j_gene: TRBJ2-1
v_gene: TRBV10-3
d_gene: NA
abundance: NA
CDR3aa: CANPSPRGCSYNEQFF
CDR3nt: TGTGCCAACCCTTCACCCCGGGGTTGCTCCTACAATGAGCAGTTCTTC

j_gene: TRBJ2-4
v_gene: TRBV7-9
d_gene: NA
abundance: once
CDR3aa: CASSLGTENIQYF
CDR3nt: TGTGCCAGCAGCTTAGGGACAGAAAACATTCAGTACTTC

j_gene: TRBJ2-5
v_gene: TRBV4-1
d_gene: NA
abundance: NA
CDR3aa: CASSQDNGQETQYF
CDR3nt: TGCGCCAGCAGCCAGGATAATGGGCAAGAGACCCAGTACTTC

j_gene: TRBJ1-5
v_gene: TRBV6-1
d_gene: NA
abundance: NA
CDR3aa: CASNQDGYSNQPQHF
CDR3nt: TGTGCCAGCAATCAAGACGGTTATAGCAATCAGCCCCAGCATTTT

j_gene: TRBJ2-1
v_gene: TRBV27
d_gene: TRBD1
abundance: NA
CDR3aa: CASNLGPGQRAYNEQFF
CDR3nt: TGTGCCAGCAACCTGGGTCCGGGACAGCGTGCCTACAATGAGCAGTTCTTC

j_gene: TRBJ2-1
v_gene: TRBV6-5
d_gene: NA
abundance: NA
CDR3aa: CASSLAGLSYNEQFF
CDR3nt: TGTGCCAGCAGCCTCGCGGGGCTCTCCTACAATGAGCAGTTCTTC

j_gene: TRBJ2-5
v_gene: TRBV4-1
d_gene: NA
abundance: NA
CDR3aa: CASSQVGQRNQETQYF
CDR3nt: TGCGCCAGCAGCCAAGTCGGGCAGCGGAACCAAGAGACCCAGTACTTC

j_gene: TRBJ2-7
v_gene: TRBV7-6
d_gene: NA
abundance: NA
CDR3aa: CASSLASLNSRSDEQYF
CDR3nt: TGTGCCAGCAGCTTAGCAAGCTTGAACAGTAGGTCGGACGAGCAGTACTTC

j_gene: TRBJ1-1
v_gene: TRBV19
d_gene: NA
abundance: NA
CDR3aa: CASSIGGDTEAFF
CDR3nt: TGTGCCAGTAGTATAGGAGGAGACACTGAAGCTTTCTTT

j_gene: TRBJ1-4
v_gene: TRBV4-1
d_gene: NA
abundance: NA
CDR3aa: CASSQGVTVTLGREKLFF
CDR3nt: TGCGCCAGCAGCCAAGGGGTAACCGTGACCCTAGGTCGGGAAAAACTGTTTTTT

j_gene: TRBJ1-2
v_gene: TRBV12-5
d_gene: NA
abundance: NA
CDR3aa: CASGPEDGYTF
CDR3nt: TGTGCTAGTGGACCTGAAGATGGCTACACCTTC

j_gene: TRBJ1-1
v_gene: TRBV28
d_gene: NA
abundance: NA
CDR3aa: CASAGAGDTEAFF
CDR3nt: TGTGCCAGTGCCGGGGCCGGGGACACTGAAGCTTTCTTT